The present T cell receptor (beta chain) was sequenced within a study of shared clonotypes between healthy human individuals. Background on the study: The study used three CD4 naive, three CD4 memory, two CD8 naive and one CD8 memory plate per donor.

Whole-study findings and limits: Tissue TCR repertoires likely differ from these blood-only repertoires.

Sequencing used immunoSEQ multiplex PCR; TCRdb keeps in-frame clones, though not all of them. In the table there are more than 2 million clones, almost 96% of which are singletons. This clone occurred a few times. Its cognate antigen is unknown. The identical CDR3 is also encoded by other nucleotide sequences in the sample. Germline-derived CDR1 and CDR2 are GTSNPN and SVGIG (reference sequence). V shed 1 base and J shed 4 bases, with 5 bases lying between them. The CDR3 has 11 residues. Those who donated were healthy HIV-negative adults, with no recent acute infections or vaccinations reported. All donors were Caucasian adults living in Nashville, Tennessee.

Sequenced input: naive CD4+ T cells sorted from blood. Subset reported: CD45RA+ positively selected. The receptor comes from a man aged 18 to 29 in good health. This chain connects TRBV30 to TRBJ2-7; D ambiguous. The DNA for the CDR3 is TGTGCCTGGAGTGGGGTATACGAGCAGTACTTC. The encoded protein is CAWSGVYEQYF.